The T cell receptor (beta chain) described here comes from a study of shared clonotypes between healthy human individuals. Study overall: Used for every donor were three CD4 naive, three CD4 memory, two CD8 naive and one CD8 memory plate. Findings and limits, study-wide: Naive subsets tended to show greater estimated richness than memory subsets. An effect of sequencing depth on clonotype sharing among donors was expected.

This table comes from immunoSEQ multiplex PCR, and its TCRdb copy is limited to in-frame clones, with some not included. The sample consists of under 1,100,000 clones, 75% of them appearing once. Germline assignment: CDR1 MDHEN and CDR2 SYDVKM. J was trimmed by 0 bases and V by 0 bases; bases with no gene match: 6. The CDR3 sequence is 18 residues long. This clone was seen more than once but under ten times. Its target is unknown. The chain combines TRBV28 with TRBJ2-7, with 12 bases fitting TRBD2. Material for sequencing was memory CD4+ T cells sorted from blood. Noted subset: CD45RA-negative fraction. This receptor was obtained from a young man in good health. The CDR3, as DNA: TGTGCCAGCAGTTTATGGGGGCTAGCGGGAGGGGGCTCCTACGAGCAGTACTTC. Translated, it gives CASSLWGLAGGGSYEQYF.